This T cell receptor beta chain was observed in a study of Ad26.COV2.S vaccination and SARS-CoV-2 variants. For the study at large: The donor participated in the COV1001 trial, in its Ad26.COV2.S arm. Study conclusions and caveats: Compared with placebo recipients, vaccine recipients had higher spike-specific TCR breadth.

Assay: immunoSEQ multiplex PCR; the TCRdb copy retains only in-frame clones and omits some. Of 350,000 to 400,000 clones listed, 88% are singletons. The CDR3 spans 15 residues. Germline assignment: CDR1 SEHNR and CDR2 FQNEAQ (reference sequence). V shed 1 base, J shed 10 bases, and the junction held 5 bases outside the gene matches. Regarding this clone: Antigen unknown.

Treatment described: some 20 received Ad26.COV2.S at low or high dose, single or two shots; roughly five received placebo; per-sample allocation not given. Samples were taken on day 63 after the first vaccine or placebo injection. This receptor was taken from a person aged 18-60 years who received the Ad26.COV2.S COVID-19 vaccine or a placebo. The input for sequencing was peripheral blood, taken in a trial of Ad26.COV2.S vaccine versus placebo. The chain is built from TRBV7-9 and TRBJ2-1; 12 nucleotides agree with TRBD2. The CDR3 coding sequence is TGTGCCAGCAGCTTAGGTCTAGCGGGGGGGCGAGAGCAGTTCTTC. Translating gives CASSLGLAGGREQFF.